What follows are 21 T cell receptor beta chains derived from one specimen sequenced in a study of T-cell reconstitution after alpha-beta-depleted transplantation in children. Unique molecular identifiers were used to barcode this TCRbeta library. From the PCR reads, TCRdb called clonotypes with MiXCR, one entry per CDR3 protein. Of around 340,000 distinct CDR3 sequences listed, 13% were seen once; the top ten hold around 4.5%. The sample here was PBMCs, taken from the stem cell graft. These receptors were taken from a human donor who donated a stem cell graft to a child with Fanconi anemia.

This clonotype was detected only a few times. V usage is TRBV10-3 and J usage is TRBJ1-1; TRBD1 aligns across 7 bases. V lost 2 bases, J lost 11 bases, and 8 bases stayed unmatched. The CDR3 is made up of 13 amino acids. Germline values: CDR1 ENHRY, CDR2 SYGVKD. CDR3 residues: CAISERVDREAFF. CDR3 sequence (DNA): TGTGCCATCAGTGAGAGGGTCGACAGGGAGGCTTTCTTT.

There are a few counts of this clonotype. This chain joins TRBV9 and TRBJ2-3; D is uncertain. This CDR3 contains 13 residues. The germline V and J ends were trimmed by 0 bases and 6 bases, with 8 bases remaining between them. Germline CDR1 reads SGDLS; CDR2 reads YYNGEE. The CDR3 coding sequence is TGTGCCAGCAGCGTAGGCCCTCCGGATACGCAGTATTTT. Translation gives CASSVGPPDTQYF.

J is TRBJ2-7 and V is TRBV14, with a tentative D call TRBD1 (6 bases). This CDR3 has 15 residues. V lost 0 bases, J lost 3 bases, and 12 bases lay in between. Germline-derived CDR1 and CDR2 are SGHDN and FVKESK. As DNA, the CDR3 is TGTGCCAGCAGCCAAGAAAAGACAGGAATCTACGAGCAGTACTTC. It encodes CASSQEKTGIYEQYF.

The V call is TRBV2, the J call TRBJ2-1; 8 bases fit TRBD1. This CDR3 comprises 15 residues. Trimming took 5 bases from V and 7 from J; bases not matched to a gene: 10. The germline gives CDR1 SNHLY, CDR2 FYNNEI. The CDR3 loop is CASSQDRATGNEQFF. CDR3 nucleotide sequence: TGTGCCAGCAGTCAGGACAGGGCAACGGGAAATGAGCAGTTCTTC. The variable domain in full, with the rest retrieved from reference TRBV2 and TRBJ2-1, is EPEVTQTPSHQVTQMGQEVILRCVPISNHLYFYWYRQILGQKVEFLVSFYNNEISEKSEIFDDQFSVERPDGSNFTLKIRSTKLEDSAMYFCASSQDRATGNEQFFGPGTRLTVL.

The V and J genes are TRBV12-3 or TRBV12-4 and TRBJ1-4; maybe TRBD1 (5 bases). The CDR3 consists of 15 residues. The V end was cut by 4 bases, the J end by 3 bases, with 12 bases between. CDR3 amino acids: CASSSYRPPNEKLFF. In DNA form, the CDR3 reads TGTGCCAGCAGTTCCTACAGGCCTCCTAATGAAAAACTGTTTTTT.

This clonotype was detected ten times or more. This chain links TRBV12-3 or TRBV12-4 with TRBJ2-4; maybe TRBD2 (6 bases). Trimming shortened V by 3 bases and J by 0 bases, and 9 bases separated the two germline ends. This CDR3 is built from 15 residues. As DNA, the CDR3 is TGTGCCAGCAGTTTTGGGAGGCTAGCCAAAAACATTCAGTACTTC. Translation: CASSFGRLAKNIQYF.

There are many counts of this clonotype. The chain recombines TRBV5-6 with TRBJ2-3, with a possible D match to TRBD1 (6 bases). This CDR3 region has 16 residues. Germline V gene sequence: CDR1 SGHDT, CDR2 YYEEEE. V lost 3 bases and J 0 bases, leaving 14 bases between the germline ends. The CDR3 protein is CASSWRLDSSTDTQYF. As DNA, the CDR3 is TGTGCCAGCAGCTGGCGTTTGGACAGCAGCACAGATACGCAGTATTTT.

This clonotype was recorded many times. The chain links TRBV4-3 to TRBJ2-1; 8 bases align to TRBD2. V was clipped by 0 bases and J by 7 bases; unmatched bases: 11. CDR1 LGHNA and CDR2 YSLEER come from the germline V gene. The CDR3 runs to 17 residues. The CDR3 region is CASSQDRGGRVRNEQFF. DNA of the CDR3: TGCGCCAGCAGCCAAGATCGGGGGGGTAGGGTCCGGAATGAGCAGTTCTTC.

This clonotype was seen a few times. The chain couples TRBV9 to TRBJ2-1, with no clear D. With 2 bases removed from V and 7 bases from J, the gap between germline ends came to 7 bases. This CDR3 is built from 12 residues. The germline V gene encodes CDR1 SGDLS and CDR2 YYNGEE. Here the CDR3 reads CASSVSLNEQFF. Written as DNA, the CDR3 is TGTGCCAGCAGCGTCTCCCTAAATGAGCAGTTCTTC.

The chain links TRBV19 to TRBJ1-5; possible D gene TRBD1, 5 bases. Germline V gene lookup returns CDR1 LNHDA and CDR2 SQIVND (reference sequence). The CDR3 is 16 residues long. V was pared by 5 bases and J by 0 bases, with 14 bases between. The CDR3 is CASSRRKGASNQPQHF. As DNA, the CDR3 is TGTGCCAGTAGTCGTCGCAAAGGGGCTAGCAATCAGCCCCAGCATTTT.

This chain connects TRBV7-2 to TRBJ2-1; perhaps TRBD1 as D (5 bases). The germline V and J ends were trimmed by 2 bases and 6 bases, with 14 bases remaining between them. Germline CDR1 SGHTA, CDR2 FQGNSA. The CDR3 has 15 amino acids. In DNA, the CDR3 is TGTGCCAGCAGCTTACAGGGCAGGGAAGGCAATGAGCAGTTCTTC. Protein product: CASSLQGREGNEQFF. Together with reference TRBV7-2 and TRBJ2-1, the CDR3 gives the full variable domain: GAGVSQSPSNKVTEKGKDVELRCDPISGHTALYWYRQSLGQGLEFLIYFQGNSAPDKSGLPSDRFSAERTGGSVSTLTIQRTQQEDSAVYLCASSLQGREGNEQFFGPGTRLTVL.

V gene TRBV6-1 combines with J gene TRBJ1-2; D perhaps matches TRBD1 (5 bases). Germline V gene sequence: CDR1 MNHNS, CDR2 SASEGT. This CDR3 has 17 amino acids. Trimming left V 5 bases short and J 7 bases short, with 26 bases between. In DNA form, the CDR3 reads TGTGCCAGCAGTACCCTCGACCTGGGGGGGATAGGTGGTGGCTACACCTTC. This translates into CASSTLDLGGIGGGYTF.

This clonotype was seen more than once but under ten times. The chain uses TRBV11-3 and TRBJ2-5; either TRBD1 or TRBD2 may fit D (5 bases each). This CDR3 spans 14 amino acids. Germline V gene sequence: CDR1 SGHNT, CDR2 YENEEA. Between the trimmed V and J ends, which lost 4 bases and 1 base, there was a span of 10 bases. In DNA, the CDR3 is TGTGCCAGCAGCTCCCGGGACGGCCAAGAGACCCAGTACTTC. Translation gives CASSSRDGQETQYF.

This clonotype was found a few times. The V call is TRBV12-3 or TRBV12-4, the J call TRBJ1-1; tentative D call: TRBD1 (5 bases). Trimming removed 6 bases at V and 7 bases at J, with 18 bases between. The CDR3 runs to 14 residues. The CDR3 DNA reads as TGTGCCAGCAGGGGGAGACAGCCTCTTGGTGAAGCTTTCTTT. Amino acids: CASRGRQPLGEAFF.

The chain has TRBV7-2 and TRBJ2-7; 7 bases align to TRBD1. The trim removed 5 bases at V and 4 bases at J, leaving 11 bases unmatched. Germline CDR1 SGHTA, CDR2 FQGNSA. The CDR3 extends over 15 amino acids. This CDR3 reads CASSQDRSPVYEQYF. Here the CDR3 DNA reads TGTGCCAGCAGCCAGGACAGGTCCCCGGTATACGAGCAGTACTTC. The full variable domain, completed using reference TRBV7-2 and TRBJ2-7, is GAGVSQSPSNKVTEKGKDVELRCDPISGHTALYWYRQSLGQGLEFLIYFQGNSAPDKSGLPSDRFSAERTGGSVSTLTIQRTQQEDSAVYLCASSQDRSPVYEQYFGPGTRLTVT.

This clonotype was counted many times. The chain carries TRBV5-6 and TRBJ1-5; the match to TRBD1 covers 8 bases. Germline CDR1 is SGHDT and CDR2 is YYEEEE. Trimming took 3 bases from V and 6 from J; bases not matched to a gene: 5. This CDR3 comprises 14 residues. This CDR3 is CASSSRGLLQPQHF. CDR3 sequence (DNA): TGTGCCAGCAGCTCCAGGGGGCTACTTCAGCCCCAGCATTTT. Drawing the rest from reference TRBV5-6 and TRBJ1-5, the complete variable domain is DAGVTQSPTHLIKTRGQQVTLRCSPKSGHDTVSWYQQALGQGPQFIFQYYEEEERQRGNFPDRFSGHQFPNYSSELNVNALLLGDSALYLCASSSRGLLQPQHFGDGTRLSIL.

This clonotype was observed many times. The chain combines TRBV5-1 with TRBJ1-1; D unclear. Trimming left V 7 bases short and J 1 base short, with 14 bases between. CDR1 and CDR2 (germline): SGHRS, YFSETQ. This CDR3 is 14 amino acids long. The CDR3 region is CASGLGIGNTEAFF. The CDR3 coding sequence is TGCGCCAGCGGGTTGGGGATTGGGAACACTGAAGCTTTCTTT.

The sample holds many counts of this clonotype. The V gene is TRBV12-3 or TRBV12-4, the J gene TRBJ2-1; TRBD1 might be the D (5 bases). The CDR3 contains 14 residues. Trimming removed 2 bases at V and 10 bases at J, with 15 bases between. The CDR3 protein is CASSLRYPTDEQFF. The CDR3 DNA is TGTGCCAGCAGTTTACGCTACCCGACAGACGAGCAGTTCTTC.

At least ten counts were recorded for this clonotype. The chain employs TRBV4-1 and TRBJ2-2; 7 nucleotides align to TRBD1. The trim removed 1 base at V and 4 bases at J, leaving 6 bases unmatched. The CDR3 has 16 residues. CDR1 and CDR2 from the germline V gene are MGHRA and YSYEKL. CDR3: CASSQVLGGITGELFF. The CDR3 DNA follows: TGCGCCAGCAGCCAAGTGCTAGGGGGCATCACCGGGGAGCTGTTTTTT.

The chain is built from TRBV9 and TRBJ1-1; D ambiguous. Germline loops: CDR1 SGDLS, CDR2 YYNGEE. This CDR3 is 13 amino acids long. V was cut by 1 base and J by 7 bases, with 11 bases left in between. The CDR3: CASSVSGIGEAFF. As DNA, the CDR3 is TGTGCCAGCAGCGTATCTGGGATAGGTGAAGCTTTCTTT.

This clonotype was recorded a few times. The J gene is TRBJ1-4, the V gene TRBV4-1; D possibly corresponds to TRBD1 (6 bases). Germline CDR1 is MGHRA and CDR2 is YSYEKL. V dropped 3 bases and J dropped 0 bases, with 17 bases sitting between them. The CDR3 loop spans 18 amino acids. As DNA, the CDR3 is TGCGCCAGCAGCCAGAACCCAATGGACAGTGCAACTAATGAAAAACTGTTTTTT. Its protein product is CASSQNPMDSATNEKLFF.